The clone carrying this T cell receptor (beta chain) was counted a single time. Its antigen is undetermined. These data belong to a study of CD8+CD57+ T cells in acquired aplastic anemia. Study-level points and caveats: Common to patients and controls were twenty-nine CD8+ CDR3 sequences.

Genomic DNA was employed as the template in profiling TCR beta VDJ and CDR3. TCRdb re-called the reads through MiXCR, storing one row per CDR3 protein. This table holds fewer than 85,000 distinct CDR3 sequences, roughly 70% found once. Those patients picked for sequencing had displayed CD8+CD57+ cell expansion on flow cytometry. There are 16 residues in the CDR3. Trimming cost V 7 bases and J 0 bases; bases outside gene matches: 10. Germline V CDR1 and CDR2: LNHDA, SQIVND (reference sequence). This clonotype originated in a human donor with aplastic anemia. The V gene is TRBV19, the J gene TRBJ2-3; 7 bases map to TRBD2. Sequencing used sorted CD4+, CD8+, or CD8+CD57+ T cells (not recorded which) from PBMCs. Written as DNA, the CDR3 is TGTGCCAGTAAGAGGGCTAGCGGATCTAGCACAGATACGCAGTATTTT. This sequence encodes CASKRASGSSTDTQYF.